This record concerns one T cell receptor (beta chain) sequence. The V end was cut by 10 bases, the J end by 8 bases, with 18 bases between. CDR1 and CDR2 (germline): LNHDA, SQIVND (reference sequence). The CDR3 is 12 residues long. This sample stems from a study of T cells in Graves' hyperthyroidism and ophthalmopathy. Researchers took RNA transcripts and amplified the TCR beta CDR3 regions from them. The TCR CDR3 first-round RT-PCR relied on the HTBI primer set. TCRdb itself ran the multiplex PCR reads through MiXCR, one entry per CDR3 protein. The table lists 550,000 to 650,000 distinct CDR3 sequences, roughly 14% of them singletons.

This chain links TRBV19 with TRBJ2-7; tentatively, D is TRBD1 (6 bases). This receptor was identified in a woman aged 30 to 39 with Graves' hyperthyroidism that later progressed to Graves' ophthalmopathy. What was sequenced was blood. This CDR3 reads CATSTGFLQQYF. CDR3 sequence (DNA): TGTGCCACCTCAACAGGGTTTTTGCAGCAGTACTTC.